The present entry profiles one T cell receptor (beta chain) with its context. No cognate antigen has been identified for it. Base qualities are not recorded, but no much larger clone differs from it by a single base. The immunoSEQ platform was used to sequence TCR beta CDR3 regions at survey depth. The QIAamp DNA micro kit was used to extract genomic DNA from every cultured and uncultured CD8+ T cell population. The source study handled its data this way. Samples with fewer than 5,000 productive reads were excluded, resulting in the removal of about 6% of the 75 HIV peptide-stimulated cultures. Sequences were trimmed to CDR3 by a MANAFEST web app, and nonproductive sequences, CDR3s under 5 amino acids, and sequences not starting with C or ending with F/W were removed. To count as antigen-specific, a clonotype had to be expanded in at least 2 of 3 replicates compared with the no-peptide control at FDR 0.01, and only within one epitope family. A frequency at least fivefold higher than in wells stimulated with peptides from other epitope families was additionally required for specific clonotypes. This immuneACCESS table, as held by TCRdb, lists in-frame sequences with V and J called but not all clones. Of the missing ones, under half trace to an unresolved V gene in checked studies; the others have no known cause. From that table come the V and J calls and clone size; the DNA was used to work out D and trimming. The sample table records 3,900 or so clones; 65% to 70% of these occur just once. The ten largest clones add up to less than 55% of the sample.

This sample is part of a study of CD8 T cell repertoires and HIV-1 epitope variants (TCRdb year 2020). Background on the whole study: In separate culture wells, T cells were stimulated with each of twenty-five peptides that represented autologous and known Gag and Nef epitope variants. Three Gag epitope families and Nef HW9 and YT9 were included among the tested epitopes. An aliquot of 1M T cells was saved as an uncultured baseline condition, separate from the 80 to 95 T cell cultures. Using the EasySep Human T Cell Enrichment Kit, T cells were enriched and then co-cultured with an equal number of autologous T cell-negative cells acting as antigen-presenting cells. Cultures ran for 9 to 11 days in IMDM with gentamicin, with half-media changes on days 3 and 7 adding IL-2, IL-7 and IL-15. Among the control conditions were a peptide pool of CMV, EBV and flu, the Ebola AY9 epitope serving as a negative control, and a well with no peptide. A total of around 80 T cell cultures were run, with each culture condition performed in triplicate except for one peptide, which was performed in duplicate. Study-level results and caveats: Five or six clonotypes recognized the Nef KF9 family and one clonotype recognized the HW9 family, while no responses to the TAALDMSHF plasma variant were seen. The study identified about nine antigen-specific TCR beta clonotypes, more than five of which appeared to be cross-reactive for autologous or known escape epitope variants. Only TCR beta chains were identified by the assay, and proliferation to antigen, not T cell function or cytokine profile, was indicated.

The EasySep Human CD8+ T Cell Enrichment Kit was used on day 10 to isolate CD8+ T cells from every culture. CDR1 and CDR2 were assigned from the germline V gene as MNHNS and SASEGT. The CDR3 runs 17 residues from the cysteine to the phenylalanine. Of the read, only the CDR3 DNA is kept; its 51 bases are in frame from base 1. Between the V and J ends, shortened by 3 bases and 2 bases respectively, the junction contains 18 bases. Sequencing was performed on cultured CD8+ T cells derived from PBMCs. The TCR sequence derives from a male donor with HIV. Recombination joined TRBV6-1 with TRBJ2-3, and TRBD2 may be the D gene, going by 7 matching bases. This receptor carries the CDR3 CASSEGRGGITTDTQYF. The nucleotide sequence reads TGTGCCAGCAGTGAGGGAAGGGGGGGAATAACCACAGATACGCAGTATTTT.